This T cell receptor beta chain was obtained from a study of blood T cell repertoires in COVID-19. Looking at the study overall: Collection of acute and convalescent COVID-19 samples took place in the United States, Italy and Spain. The analysed material was cDNA or gDNA that came from T cells, B-cell-depleted T cells, or PBMCs.

CDR1 and CDR2 (germline): MDHEN, SYDVKM. Trimming took off 5 bases at V and 5 bases at J, with 16 bases between the two ends. The CDR3 loop spans 15 amino acids. Under the authors' procedure: Using reference gene primer amplification, nucleated cell counts were estimated. Assay used: immunoSEQ multiplex PCR; TCRdb lists only in-frame clones, some missing. V and J calls plus clone size are reproduced from that table; the DNA served to infer D and trimming. This sample has about 120,000 clones, with roughly nine tenths found just once. The chain carries TRBV28 and TRBJ1-5; D is possibly TRBD1 (5 bases). Sequencing was carried out using peripheral blood. This clonotype originated in a man aged 65 to 79 with active or convalescent COVID-19. The CDR3 nucleotides are TGTGCCAGCAGTCCCCTAGGCCTGACAGATCAGCCCCAGCATTTT. The encoded protein is CASSPLGLTDQPQHF.